What follows describes a single TCR beta chain. No antigen is known for it. TCRalpha and TCRbeta libraries used 5'RACE with constant-segment primers and UMIs. Each CDR3 protein is one row after TCRdb ran MiXCR on the 5' RACE reads. Of over 120,000 distinct CDR3 sequences listed, 20% to 25% were seen once; the top ten hold roughly 24%. Germline CDR1 is LGHDT and CDR2 is YNNKEL (reference sequence). V was clipped by 3 bases and J by 5 bases, with 11 bases between them. This CDR3 contains 14 residues. These data come from a study of T-cell memory formation after mild COVID-19. Study as a whole: In these data, TCR clusters were largely donor specific. Study-wide points: Mostly located in CM and EM were contracting CD4+ clones, with contracting CD8+ clones located in EMRA. Later expanders leaned CD4+, whereas day 15 to 85 contracting clones were balanced CD4/CD8.

The receptor was derived from an adult woman who had mild COVID-19 (a few samples of this study predate the infection). Cell type and time point are not known. The sequencing input was PBMCs or a T cell subset sorted from them (not recorded which). The chain has TRBV3-1 and TRBJ2-1; no reliable D call. CDR3 in amino acids: CASSHRWADNEQFF. DNA for the CDR3: TGTGCCAGCAGCCACCGATGGGCCGACAATGAGCAGTTCTTC.